This T cell receptor beta chain is drawn from a study of T cell responses to AZD1222 COVID-19 vaccine. This clone was seen more than once but under ten times. The antigen remains unidentified. This CDR3 comprises 11 residues. Germline V gene data show CDR1 as SQVTM and CDR2 as ANQGSEA. V lost 6 bases, J lost 3 bases, and 5 bases lay in between. The repertoire was sequenced with immunoSEQ multiplex PCR; TCRdb's copy has only in-frame clones and lacks some. Among about 85,000 clones listed, about 86% were seen once. Study-level results: Only five to seven individuals given AZD1222 were seropositive at baseline. With dominance at 160-218 and 743-854, vaccine-associated CD4 TCRs spanned spike. The sample set comprised mostly white British donors with more females, and clonal diversity was possibly underestimated. A reported finding is that nearly half of spike-specific TCRs target unmutated variant regions.

The chain carries TRBV29-1 and TRBJ2-2; no definite D call. This TCR was recovered from an adult in good health. The input for sequencing was peripheral blood, taken on day 0 of AZD1222 vaccination. Written as DNA, the CDR3 is TGCAGCGTGAAAGACACCGGGGAGCTGTTTTTT. The encoded protein is CSVKDTGELFF.